The clone carrying this TCR beta chain was detected a few times. What it recognizes is unknown. These data come from a study of identical twins. Notes on the study in general: Abundant beta clonotypes from cord blood had fewer insertions, unlike memory repertoires, which showed none.

A universal primer site came from template switching; cDNA carried unique molecular identifiers. TCRdb reprocessed the 5' RACE reads with MiXCR, giving one entry per CDR3 protein. The data contain 650,000 to 800,000 distinct CDR3 sequences, 8.5% to 9.5% of them singletons. Per the germline V gene, CDR1 is SQVTM and CDR2 is ANQGSEA. The CDR3 is 14 amino acids. Trimming stripped 0 bases from V and 2 bases from J, with 10 bases between. This sample was shared with a second study, whose subject was yellow fever vaccine responses in identical twins.

The clonotype originates from a woman under 30 in good health. The material sequenced was PBMCs. This chain links TRBV29-1 with TRBJ1-1, with D uncertain. The DNA of the CDR3 is TGCAGCGTTGAAGATCCTGACCTTAACACTGAAGCTTTCTTT. Amino acid sequence: CSVEDPDLNTEAFF.